This T cell receptor (beta chain) was sequenced for a study of CD8 T cells in Susac syndrome. Sequencing of TCR beta drew on CD8+ and CD4+ T cells from blood. Negative isolation yielded CD8+ and CD4+ T cells; FACS enriched TEMRA cells. Reverse transcription of roughly 0.5 to 1 ug RNA was performed with random hexamers. The amplification used immunoSEQ multiplex PCR on TCR beta CDR3; it spanned 54 Vbeta and 13 Jbeta. TCRdb itself ran the immunoSEQ multiplex PCR reads through MiXCR, one entry per CDR3 protein. The sample includes about 200,000 distinct CDR3 sequences, 80% to 95% of them seen just once. Germline loops: CDR1 MDHEN, CDR2 SYDVKM. The CDR3 loop spans 15 amino acids. The V end lost 3 bases, the J end lost 4 bases, and 10 bases lay between the germline ends.

The V gene is TRBV28, the J gene TRBJ2-6; D possibly uses TRBD1 or TRBD2 (5 bases each). This sequence originates from a human donor in good health. Sequences were obtained from CD4+ T cells from PBMCs. The DNA for the CDR3 is TGTGCCAGCAGTTTTTCCGGGGCGGGGGCCAACGTCCTGACTTTC. This gives the protein CASSFSGAGANVLTF.